This TCR beta chain is drawn from a study of blood T cell repertoires in COVID-19. Overall study context: PBMCs, B-cell-depleted T cells, or T cells were the source of the cDNA or gDNA that made up the material.

Germline CDR1 LNHDA, CDR2 SQIVND (reference sequence). V was cut by 4 bases and J by 0 bases, with 12 bases left in between. The CDR3 spans 15 residues. This clone was seen a few times. Methods used by the authors: Amplified reference gene primers provided the basis for estimating nucleated cell counts. Sequenced by immunoSEQ multiplex PCR; TCRdb stores in-frame clones only, minus some. V, J and clone size were drawn from that table, and D and trimming were deduced from the DNA. This repertoire shows 250,000 or so clones, roughly 80% found once; its top ten account for 3.4%. The chain combines TRBV19 with TRBJ1-2; D may be TRBD1 (5 bases). This TCR was sampled from a woman younger than 30 with acute or convalescent COVID-19. The sequencing input was peripheral blood. The CDR3 sequence: CASSTRTNTNYGYTF. CDR3 DNA sequence: TGTGCCAGTAGTACCCGGACAAATACTAACTATGGCTACACCTTC.